This TCR beta chain was documented in a study of T cells in localized non-small cell lung cancer. Study-level findings and limits: Within adjacent lung there appeared a median 57 of the top 100 tumor clones. Analysis by sequencing included only one tumor region, so heterogeneity remains possible. Uninvolved nearby lung showed the greatest T cell clonality, exceeding that found in tumor.

This CDR3 region has 15 residues. V shed 5 bases, J shed 5 bases, and the junction held 9 bases outside the gene matches. Germline CDR1 is KGHSH and CDR2 is LQKENI. The protocol was immunoSEQ multiplex PCR, while the TCRdb copy is restricted to in-frame clones and leaves out a portion. This sample yields approximately 14,000 clones, of which roughly 89% are seen a single time; roughly 2.6% belongs to the top ten. With regard to this clone: Its antigen is unknown.

The sequence came from a man aged 35 to 70 with stage III lung adenocarcinoma. This specimen consisted of peripheral blood mononuclear cells, obtained before any cancer treatment. The chain recombines TRBV18 with TRBJ2-3, with 8 nucleotides matching TRBD1. The CDR3 DNA is TGTGCCAGCTCAGGACAGGGTGATCGATTAGATACGCAGTATTTT. Encoded protein: CASSGQGDRLDTQYF.